Sequencing of this T cell receptor beta chain was carried out in a study of T cells in localized non-small cell lung cancer (dated by TCRdb to between 2020 and 2021). Turning to the overall study: The study examined T cell repertoires in roughly 240 patients with early-stage NSCLC and compared tumors with uninvolved tumor-adjacent lungs. The cohort was made up of approximately 250 treatment-naive NSCLC patients whose localized lung tumors had been resected. A mean age of approximately 66 years was recorded for the NSCLC patients, of whom under 150 were male and over 100 were female.

Uninvolved adjacent lung was taken at least 2 cm from the tumor margin and confirmed free of atypia by two independent pathologists. At diagnosis, tumor, uninvolved tumor-adjacent lung and peripheral blood were collected and then preserved as a mix of FFPE and fresh-frozen material. For CDR1 and CDR2, the germline V gene lists ENHRY and SYGVKD. V sheds 0 bases and J sheds 7 bases, leaving 7 bases between their ends. The CDR3 goes from the cysteine to the phenylalanine over 13 residues. The entry retains the CDR3 DNA only, 39 bases that are in frame from base 1. Comment on this clone: Its antigen has not been determined. Qualities for individual bases were not recorded, and no much larger clone is one base off.

The immunoSEQ Assay was used to sequence TCR beta CDR3 regions from DNA. For the original study's pipeline: T cell density was computed as TCR beta template counts normalized to usable DNA estimated by amplifying housekeeping genes. The preseqR package was used to estimate richness by extrapolating to 400,000 templates for PBMC samples and to 120,000 templates for tissue samples. Clonality was defined by subtracting Pielou's evenness from one. Differential abundance testing on productive amino-acid clonotypes, with a minimum total count of 5 and an alpha of 0.1, was used to identify tissue-enriched TCRs. The Jaccard Index and the Morisita Overlap Index were used to measure repertoire overlap between compartments. GLIPH clustered TCR beta CDR3s with public tetramer-defined viral CDR3s; viral motifs required at least three viral sequences plus V-gene enrichment. TCRdb provides this immuneACCESS table in a form limited to in-frame rearrangements. Some clones are lacking; in checked studies, under half of them reflect an unresolved V gene, and why the rest are absent is not known. V and J calls and clone size are copied from that table; D and trimming were computed from the DNA. The sample table shows some 2,400 clones, and around 18% are seen once. Approximately 9.9% of the sample is taken by the ten largest.

General study outcomes and caveats: Of the top 100 tumor clones, a median of approximately 60 were detected in paired uninvolved adjacent lung; 28 were also among that lung's top 100. Higher blood T cell density associated with longer overall survival, while higher adjacent-lung clonality associated with shorter survival. Because the study design was exploratory, TCR variables were selected using unadjusted p-values without false-discovery rate correction. Uninvolved tumor-adjacent lung showed the highest T cell clonality, higher than tumor, which suggests more focused antigenic responses in the uninvolved tumor-adjacent lung. Because multi-region sequencing of the tumors was not done, intratumor heterogeneity could not be ruled out.

The sample consisted of normal lung tissue next to the tumor, taken before any cancer treatment. The clonotype originates from a man aged 40 to 75 with stage I squamous cell lung carcinoma. This sequence uses TRBV10-3 and TRBJ2-1; the D gene cannot be named for sure. The nucleotide sequence reads as follows: TGTGCCATCAGTGAGTCGGTGCCGAATGAGCAGTTCTTC. Translation gives CAISESVPNEQFF.